What follows describes a single T cell receptor beta chain. At the DNA level, this CDR3 is encoded by other sequences in the same sample as well. The data belong to a study of blood T cell repertoires in COVID-19. Here immunoSEQ multiplex PCR was the method, and the copy in TCRdb shows in-frame clones only, minus some. The repertoire holds about 320,000 clones, with around 89% as singletons. CDR1 SQVTM and CDR2 ANQGSEA come from the germline V gene. V gave up 3 bases and J gave up 5 bases; unmatched junction bases: 2. This CDR3 has 12 residues. This TCR came from a woman aged 25 to 39 with COVID-19, enrolled during active disease. J is TRBJ1-2 and V is TRBV29-1; 8 bases align to TRBD1. Specimen: peripheral blood. CDR3 loop: CSVDRGPYGYTF. The CDR3 nucleotides read TGCAGCGTTGACAGGGGGCCGTATGGCTACACCTTC.